The 11 T cell receptor beta chains listed next were all sequenced from one sample in a study of PD-1 blockade in classical Hodgkin lymphoma. There was relapse after autologous stem cell transplantation in every patient, and there was variation in brentuximab vedotin exposure. Sequenced by immunoSEQ multiplex PCR; TCRdb stores in-frame clones only, minus some. The table records over 15,000 clones, roughly 80% of them present only once. The specimen was peripheral blood mononuclear cells (PBMCs), collected at baseline. Receptor source: a human donor with classical Hodgkin lymphoma.

The chain is built from TRBV2 and TRBJ2-3; 10 bases are a match to TRBD1. Germline V gene sequence: CDR1 SNHLY, CDR2 FYNNEI. CDR3 size: 16 residues. V lost 10 bases, J lost 3 bases, and 13 bases stayed unmatched. In nucleotides, the CDR3 is TGTGCCACCAACCAGGGACAGGGGTATGAGACAGATACGCAGTATTTT. Translation: CATNQGQGYETDTQYF.

The gene calls are TRBV20-1 and TRBJ1-5; D is ambiguous. The V end was cut by 5 bases, the J end by 11 bases, with 13 bases between. The CDR3 is 11 residues long. Germline V gives CDR1 DFQATT, CDR2 SNEGSKA (reference sequence). The CDR3 nucleotides read TGCAGTGCTGGTTCCTCATGGACCCAGCATTTT. Protein: CSAGSSWTQHF.

V is TRBV7-8 and J is TRBJ1-2; unclear D gene. CDR1 is SGHVS, CDR2 FQNEAQ, per germline. The V end lost 5 bases, the J end lost 4 bases, and 14 bases lay between the germline ends. The CDR3 consists of 14 residues. The CDR3 protein is CASSARRFGYGYTF. The CDR3 bases are TGTGCCAGCAGCGCCCGGCGGTTCGGCTATGGCTACACCTTC.

The CDR3 bases are TGTGCCAGCAGCCAAAGGTCAGGACTTAACTATGGCTACACCTTC. Residues: CASSQRSGLNYGYTF. The V gene is TRBV14, the J gene TRBJ1-2; D not certain. Between the trimmed V and J ends, which lost 2 bases and 1 base, there was a span of 11 bases. This CDR3 contains 15 residues. Germline CDR1 reads SGHDN; CDR2 reads FVKESK.

The rearrangement uses TRBV27 and TRBJ1-6; no clear D gene. Trimming took off 5 bases at V and 0 bases at J, with 11 bases between the two ends. Germline loops: CDR1 MNHEY, CDR2 SMNVEV (reference sequence). This CDR3 region has 16 residues. In DNA, the CDR3 is TGTGCCAGCAGTGCCTACCCGAGCTCCTATAATTCACCCCTCCACTTT. It encodes CASSAYPSSYNSPLHF.

The sample holds a few counts of this clone. V is TRBV28 and J is TRBJ1-1; D not resolved. There are 12 residues in the CDR3. CDR1 and CDR2 from the germline V gene are MDHEN and SYDVKM. Trimming stripped 3 bases from V and 5 bases from J, with 7 bases between. The CDR3 region has the DNA TGTGCCAGCAGTTTTTCGGTAACTGAAGCTTTCTTT. Translated: CASSFSVTEAFF.

V is TRBV29-1 and J is TRBJ1-2, with D possibly matching TRBD1 (5 bases). The CDR3 spans 12 residues. CDR1 is SQVTM, CDR2 ANQGSEA, per germline. Trimming removed 4 bases from V and 7 bases from J, with 13 bases in between. The CDR3 loop is CSVVEGSGGYTF. In DNA, the CDR3 is TGCAGCGTTGTCGAGGGGTCTGGTGGCTACACCTTC.

V gene TRBV27 combines with J gene TRBJ2-3, with 11 positions matching TRBD2. Germline loops: CDR1 MNHEY, CDR2 SMNVEV (reference sequence). The CDR3 length is 15 residues. V lost 6 bases to trimming and J lost 2 bases; unmatched junction nucleotides: 4. The CDR3 is CASRLAGGATDTQYF. CDR3 in DNA: TGTGCCAGCAGATTAGCGGGGGGGGCCACAGATACGCAGTATTTT.

The rearrangement links TRBV11-2 to TRBJ2-3, with TRBD1 identical over 7 bases. Trimming took 5 bases from V and 1 from J; bases not matched to a gene: 9. CDR3 length equals 16 residues. Germline assignment: CDR1 SGHAT and CDR2 FQNNGV. The CDR3 nucleotides read TGTGCCAGCAGCCACTCCAAGGGGGCCGGCACAGATACGCAGTATTTT. Translated: CASSHSKGAGTDTQYF.

Points on this clone: Different DNA sequences within this sample yield the same CDR3. The gene calls are TRBV7-3 and TRBJ1-1; D remains unclear. Germline CDR1 is SGHTA and CDR2 is FQGTGA. This CDR3 is 13 amino acids long. Trimming removed 5 bases from V and 2 bases from J, with 9 bases in between. CDR3 amino acids: CASSPSLNTEAFF. DNA of the CDR3: TGTGCCAGCAGCCCCTCATTAAACACTGAAGCTTTCTTT.

The J gene is TRBJ1-1, the V gene TRBV7-3; D is ambiguous. This CDR3 region has 13 residues. CDR1 and CDR2 from the germline V gene are SGHTA and FQGTGA. With 4 bases removed from V and 1 base from J, the gap between germline ends came to 7 bases. The CDR3 reads CASSSTRNTEAFF. CDR3 nucleotides: TGTGCCAGCAGCTCTACACGGAACACTGAAGCTTTCTTT.